This paragraph reports one T cell receptor beta chain. This specimen comes from a study of shared clonotypes between healthy human individuals. At the level of the study: The plates for each donor numbered three CD4 naive, three CD4 memory, two CD8 naive and one CD8 memory.

Sequencing was performed with immunoSEQ multiplex PCR; in TCRdb, only in-frame clones are kept and a portion is missing. Of roughly 2,000,000 clones listed, approximately 94% are singletons. CD45RO-negative, CCR7-positively selected cells formed the naive CD8 fraction, excluding terminally differentiated effector memory CD45RA+ cells. The sample comprised naive CD8+ T cells sorted from blood. This receptor was obtained from a young man in good health.

The CDR3 DNA is TGTGCCAGCAGTCCCAGGGGGGGTATCACCTATAATTCACCCCTCCACTTT. Protein sequence: CASSPRGGITYNSPLHF. The chain uses TRBV27 and TRBJ1-6, with 7 bases lining up with TRBD1. Trimming cost V 5 bases and J 2 bases; bases outside gene matches: 9. Germline CDR1 is MNHEY and CDR2 is SMNVEV (reference sequence). The CDR3 totals 17 residues.